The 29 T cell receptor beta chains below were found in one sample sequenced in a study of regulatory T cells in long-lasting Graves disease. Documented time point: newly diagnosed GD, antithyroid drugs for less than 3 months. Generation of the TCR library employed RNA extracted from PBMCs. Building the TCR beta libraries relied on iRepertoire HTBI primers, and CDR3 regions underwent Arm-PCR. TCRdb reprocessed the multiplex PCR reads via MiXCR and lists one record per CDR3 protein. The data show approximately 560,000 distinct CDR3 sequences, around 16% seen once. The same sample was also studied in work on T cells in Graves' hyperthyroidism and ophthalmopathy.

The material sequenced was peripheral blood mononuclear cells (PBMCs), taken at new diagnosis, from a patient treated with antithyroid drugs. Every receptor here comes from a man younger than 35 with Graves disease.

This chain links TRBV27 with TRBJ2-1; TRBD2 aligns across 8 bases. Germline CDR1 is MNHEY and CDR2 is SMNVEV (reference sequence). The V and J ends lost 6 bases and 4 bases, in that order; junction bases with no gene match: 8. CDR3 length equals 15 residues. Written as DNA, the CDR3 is TGTGCCAGCAGCTCTCAAGCGGGGGTATACAATGAGCAGTTCTTC. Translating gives CASSSQAGVYNEQFF.

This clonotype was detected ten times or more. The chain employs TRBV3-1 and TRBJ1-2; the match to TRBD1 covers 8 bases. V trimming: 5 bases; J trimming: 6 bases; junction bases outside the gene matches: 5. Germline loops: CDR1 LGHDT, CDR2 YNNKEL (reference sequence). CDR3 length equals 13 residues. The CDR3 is CASSETGGNGYTF. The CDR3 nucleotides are TGTGCCAGCAGCGAAACAGGGGGGAATGGCTACACCTTC.

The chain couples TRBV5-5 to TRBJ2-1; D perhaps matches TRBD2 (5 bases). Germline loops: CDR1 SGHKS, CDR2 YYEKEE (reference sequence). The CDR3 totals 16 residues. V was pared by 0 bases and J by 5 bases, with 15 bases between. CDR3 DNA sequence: TGTGCCAGCAGCTTGGCCCCCCGAGGGAGCCACAATGAGCAGTTCTTC. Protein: CASSLAPRGSHNEQFF.

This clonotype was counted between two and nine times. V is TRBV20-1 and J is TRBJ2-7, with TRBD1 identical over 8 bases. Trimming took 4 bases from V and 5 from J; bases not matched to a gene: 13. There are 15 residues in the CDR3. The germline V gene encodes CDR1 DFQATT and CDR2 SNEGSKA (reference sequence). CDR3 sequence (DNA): TGCAGTGCTAAGACCGGGACAGGTCCTGGTGACGAGCAGTACTTC. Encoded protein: CSAKTGTGPGDEQYF.

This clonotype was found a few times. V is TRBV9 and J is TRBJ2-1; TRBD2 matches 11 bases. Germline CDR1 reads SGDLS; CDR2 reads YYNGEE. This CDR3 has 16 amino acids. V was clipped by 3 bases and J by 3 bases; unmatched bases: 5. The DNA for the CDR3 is TGTGCCAGCAGCGCCGCCGGGACTAGCGGCTACAATGAGCAGTTCTTC. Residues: CASSAAGTSGYNEQFF.

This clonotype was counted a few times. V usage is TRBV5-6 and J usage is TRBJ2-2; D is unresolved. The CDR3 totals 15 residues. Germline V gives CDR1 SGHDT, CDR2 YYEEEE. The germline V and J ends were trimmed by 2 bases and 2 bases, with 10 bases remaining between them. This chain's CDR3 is CASSLRSPNTGELFF. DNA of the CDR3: TGTGCCAGCAGCTTACGATCACCTAACACCGGGGAGCTGTTTTTT. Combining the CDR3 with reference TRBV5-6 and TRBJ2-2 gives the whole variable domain DAGVTQSPTHLIKTRGQQVTLRCSPKSGHDTVSWYQQALGQGPQFIFQYYEEEERQRGNFPDRFSGHQFPNYSSELNVNALLLGDSALYLCASSLRSPNTGELFFGEGSRLTVL.

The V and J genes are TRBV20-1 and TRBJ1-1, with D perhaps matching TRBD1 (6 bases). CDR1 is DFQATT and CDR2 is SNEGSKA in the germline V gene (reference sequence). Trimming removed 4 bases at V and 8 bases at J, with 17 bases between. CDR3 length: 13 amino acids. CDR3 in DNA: TGCAGTGCTACGGGGGCGGGGCCCCCAGAAGCTTTCTTT. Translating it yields CSATGAGPPEAFF.

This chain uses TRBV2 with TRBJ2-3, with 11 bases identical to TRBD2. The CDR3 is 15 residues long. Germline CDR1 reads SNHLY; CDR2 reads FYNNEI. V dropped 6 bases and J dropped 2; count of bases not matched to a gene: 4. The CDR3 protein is CASRVLAGDTDTQYF. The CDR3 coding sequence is TGTGCCAGCAGGGTACTAGCGGGAGACACAGATACGCAGTATTTT. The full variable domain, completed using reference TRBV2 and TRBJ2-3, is EPEVTQTPSHQVTQMGQEVILRCVPISNHLYFYWYRQILGQKVEFLVSFYNNEISEKSEIFDDQFSVERPDGSNFTLKIRSTKLEDSAMYFCASRVLAGDTDTQYFGPGTRLTVL.

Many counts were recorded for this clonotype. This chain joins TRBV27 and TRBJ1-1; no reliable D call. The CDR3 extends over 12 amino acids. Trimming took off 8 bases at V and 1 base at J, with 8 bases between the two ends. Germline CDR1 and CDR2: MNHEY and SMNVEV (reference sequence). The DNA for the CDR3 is TGTGCCAGCGCCACAGCGAACACTGAAGCTTTCTTT. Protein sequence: CASATANTEAFF.

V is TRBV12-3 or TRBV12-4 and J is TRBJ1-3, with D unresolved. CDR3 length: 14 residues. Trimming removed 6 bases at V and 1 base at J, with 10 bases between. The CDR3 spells CASSPTASGNTIYF. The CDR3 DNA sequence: TGTGCCAGCAGCCCGACGGCATCTGGAAACACCATATATTTT.

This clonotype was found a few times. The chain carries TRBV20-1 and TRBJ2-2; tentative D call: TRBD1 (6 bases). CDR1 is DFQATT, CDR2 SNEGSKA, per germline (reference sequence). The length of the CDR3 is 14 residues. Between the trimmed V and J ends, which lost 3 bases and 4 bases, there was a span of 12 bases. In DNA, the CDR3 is TGCAGTGCTAGGGGGGACAAGAGCACCGGGGAGCTGTTTTTT. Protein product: CSARGDKSTGELFF.

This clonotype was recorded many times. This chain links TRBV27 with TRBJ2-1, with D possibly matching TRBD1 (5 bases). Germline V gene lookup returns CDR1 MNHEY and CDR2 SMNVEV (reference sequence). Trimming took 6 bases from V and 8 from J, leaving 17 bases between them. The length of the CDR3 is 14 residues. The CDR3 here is CASRPGSSGDEQFF. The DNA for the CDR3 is TGTGCCAGCAGACCAGGGTCTAGTGGGGATGAGCAGTTCTTC.

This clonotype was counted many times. CDR3 residues: CASSQLAAGRENTIYF. CDR3 DNA: TGTGCCAGCAGCCAACTCGCAGCGGGCCGCGAAAACACCATATATTTT. The chain uses TRBV7-9 and TRBJ1-3; no firm D call. Germline loops: CDR1 SEHNR, CDR2 FQNEAQ (reference sequence). CDR3 length: 16 amino acids. V was pared by 5 bases and J by 6 bases, with 20 bases between.

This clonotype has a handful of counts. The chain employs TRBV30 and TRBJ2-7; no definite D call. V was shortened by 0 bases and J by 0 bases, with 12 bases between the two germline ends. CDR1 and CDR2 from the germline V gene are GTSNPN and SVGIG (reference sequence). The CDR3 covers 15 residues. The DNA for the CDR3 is TGTGCCTGGAGTGTAAAGGGCTCGCACTCCTACGAGCAGTACTTC. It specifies CAWSVKGSHSYEQYF.

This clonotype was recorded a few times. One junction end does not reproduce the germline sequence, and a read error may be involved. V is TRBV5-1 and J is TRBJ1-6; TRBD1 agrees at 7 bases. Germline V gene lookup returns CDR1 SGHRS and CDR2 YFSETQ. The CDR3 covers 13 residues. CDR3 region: CASSLQGNSPLHF. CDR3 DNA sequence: TGTGCCAGCAGTTTACAGGGGAATTCACCCCTCCACTTT.

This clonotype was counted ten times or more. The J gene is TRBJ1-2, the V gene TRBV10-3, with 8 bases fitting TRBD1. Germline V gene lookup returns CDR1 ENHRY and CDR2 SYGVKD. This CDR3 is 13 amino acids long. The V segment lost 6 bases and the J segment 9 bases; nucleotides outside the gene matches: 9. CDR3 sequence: CAISKDRGPSYTF. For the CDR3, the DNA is TGTGCCATCAGCAAAGACAGGGGACCGAGCTACACCTTC.

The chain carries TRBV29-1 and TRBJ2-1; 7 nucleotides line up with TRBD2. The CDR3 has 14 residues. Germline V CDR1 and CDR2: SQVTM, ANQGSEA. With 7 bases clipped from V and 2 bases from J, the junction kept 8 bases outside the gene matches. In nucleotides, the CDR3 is TGCAGCGGGGGTGCGGGAGTAACCTACAATGAGCAGTTCTTC. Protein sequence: CSGGAGVTYNEQFF.

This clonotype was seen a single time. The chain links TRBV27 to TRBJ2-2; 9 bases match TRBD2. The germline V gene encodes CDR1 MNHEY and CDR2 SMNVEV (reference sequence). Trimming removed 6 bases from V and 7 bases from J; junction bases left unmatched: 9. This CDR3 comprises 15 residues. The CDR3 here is CASSQAGGPIGELFF. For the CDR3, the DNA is TGTGCCAGCAGCCAGGCGGGAGGGCCGATCGGGGAGCTGTTTTTT.

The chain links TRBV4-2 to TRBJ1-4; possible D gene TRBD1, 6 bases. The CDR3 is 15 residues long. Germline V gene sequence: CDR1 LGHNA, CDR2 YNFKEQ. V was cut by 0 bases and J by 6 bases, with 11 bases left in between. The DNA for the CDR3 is TGTGCCAGCAGCCAAGATGGGGGCAAGGATGAAAAACTGTTTTTT. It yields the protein CASSQDGGKDEKLFF.

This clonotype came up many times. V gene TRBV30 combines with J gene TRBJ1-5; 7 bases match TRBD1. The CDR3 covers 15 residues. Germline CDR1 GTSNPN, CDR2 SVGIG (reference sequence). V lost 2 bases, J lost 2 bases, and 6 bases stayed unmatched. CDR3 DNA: TGTGCCTGGAGTACAGGGGTTTCGGGCAATCAGCCCCAGCATTTT. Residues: CAWSTGVSGNQPQHF.

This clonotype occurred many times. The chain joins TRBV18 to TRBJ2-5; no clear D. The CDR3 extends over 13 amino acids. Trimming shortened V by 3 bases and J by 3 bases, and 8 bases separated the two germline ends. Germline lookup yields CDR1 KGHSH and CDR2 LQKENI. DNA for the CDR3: TGTGCCAGCTCACCGCCAGGAGAAGAGACCCAGTACTTC. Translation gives CASSPPGEETQYF.

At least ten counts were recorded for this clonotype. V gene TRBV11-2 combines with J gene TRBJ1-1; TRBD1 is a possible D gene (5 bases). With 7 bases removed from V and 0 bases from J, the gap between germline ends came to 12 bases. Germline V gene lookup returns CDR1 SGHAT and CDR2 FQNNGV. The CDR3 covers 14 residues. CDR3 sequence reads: CASTPGRMNTEAFF. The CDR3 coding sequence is TGTGCCAGCACCCCGGGACGTATGAACACTGAAGCTTTCTTT.

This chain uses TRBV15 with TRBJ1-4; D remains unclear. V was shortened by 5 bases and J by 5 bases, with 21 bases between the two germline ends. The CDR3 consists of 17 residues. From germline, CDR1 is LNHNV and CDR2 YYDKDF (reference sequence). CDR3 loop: CATSGPSQGFSNEKLFF. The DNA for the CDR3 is TGTGCCACCAGCGGTCCATCCCAAGGGTTTTCCAATGAAAAACTGTTTTTT.

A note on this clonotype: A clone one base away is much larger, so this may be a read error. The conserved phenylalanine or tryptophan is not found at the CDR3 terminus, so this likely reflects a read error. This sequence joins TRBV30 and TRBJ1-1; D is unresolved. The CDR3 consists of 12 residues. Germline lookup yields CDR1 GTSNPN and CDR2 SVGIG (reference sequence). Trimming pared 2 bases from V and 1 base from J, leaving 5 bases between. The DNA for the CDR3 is TGTGCCTGGAGTCGGCCGAACACTGAAGCTTTCATT. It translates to CAWSRPNTEAFI.

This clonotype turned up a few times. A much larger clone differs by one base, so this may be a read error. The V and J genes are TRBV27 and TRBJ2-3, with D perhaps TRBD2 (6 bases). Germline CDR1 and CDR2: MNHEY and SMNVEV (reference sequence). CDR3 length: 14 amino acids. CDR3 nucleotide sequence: TGTGTCAGCAGTTCTTTACGGGAGCTAGATACGCAGTATTTT. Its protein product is CVSSSLRELDTQYF.

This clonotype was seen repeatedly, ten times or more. The CDR3 DNA follows: TGTGCCAGCACTCCGGGGGGGGCGCGGCCCTACCGACAGTACTTC. Translation: CASTPGGARPYRQYF. The chain recombines TRBV12-3 or TRBV12-4 with TRBJ2-7; 8 bases fit TRBD2. The ends lost 7 bases at V and 10 bases at J; junction bases unmatched: 18. The CDR3 is made up of 15 amino acids.

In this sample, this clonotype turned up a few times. CDR3 sequence: CASRTPRTSDQETQYF. The CDR3 nucleotides are TGTGCCAGCAGGACCCCCCGGACTAGCGACCAAGAGACCCAGTACTTC. The chain links TRBV6-1 to TRBJ2-5; TRBD2 aligns across 9 bases. The CDR3 runs to 16 residues. Germline V gene lookup returns CDR1 MNHNS and CDR2 SASEGT. V lost 6 bases and J lost 0; bases outside the gene matches: 8.

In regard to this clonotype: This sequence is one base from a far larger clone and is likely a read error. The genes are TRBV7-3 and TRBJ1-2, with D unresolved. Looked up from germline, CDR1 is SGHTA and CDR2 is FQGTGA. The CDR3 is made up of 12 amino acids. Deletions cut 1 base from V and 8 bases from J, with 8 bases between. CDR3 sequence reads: CASSLMAEGYTF. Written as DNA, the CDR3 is TGTGCCAGCAGCTTAATGGCGGAAGGCTACACCTTC.

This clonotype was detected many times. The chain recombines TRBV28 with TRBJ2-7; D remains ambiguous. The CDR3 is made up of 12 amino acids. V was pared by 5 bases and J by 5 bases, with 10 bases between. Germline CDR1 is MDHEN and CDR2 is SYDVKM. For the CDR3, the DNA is TGTGCCAGCAGTCCTACATGGGACGAGCAGTACTTC. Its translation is CASSPTWDEQYF.